This T cell receptor beta chain appears in the sequencing data of a study of CD8+CD57+ T cells in acquired aplastic anemia. Study overall: Each DNA sample taken from sorted CD4+ and CD8+ cells came to roughly 3.5 ug on average.

Genomic DNA, the template, was used for profiling of the TCR beta VDJ and CDR3. TCRdb reprocessed the reads via MiXCR and lists one record per CDR3 protein. Of some 160,000 distinct CDR3 sequences listed, around half are singletons. Patients who underwent sequencing had shown CD8+CD57+ cell expansion by flow cytometry. All patients had severe acquired aplastic anemia. Trimming left V 7 bases short and J 9 bases short, with 19 bases between. Germline CDR1 SNHLY, CDR2 FYNNEI. This CDR3 contains 14 residues. Sequencing was carried out using sorted CD4+, CD8+, or CD8+CD57+ T cells (not recorded which) from PBMCs. The rearrangement joins TRBV2 to TRBJ2-1; D not certain. The clonotype was recovered from a human donor with aplastic anemia. CDR3 region: CASTPDLPLGEQFF. CDR3 coding DNA: TGTGCCAGCACCCCGGACCTGCCGTTGGGTGAGCAGTTCTTC. Variable domain in full (rest from reference TRBV2 and TRBJ2-1): EPEVTQTPSHQVTQMGQEVILRCVPISNHLYFYWYRQILGQKVEFLVSFYNNEISEKSEIFDDQFSVERPDGSNFTLKIRSTKLEDSAMYFCASTPDLPLGEQFFGPGTRLTVL.